A single sample gave rise to the 13 T cell receptor beta chains below, sequenced in a study of control samples from healthy donors and cancer patients. The data were produced by immunoSEQ multiplex PCR, yet TCRdb's version contains in-frame clones alone and is incomplete. The profile shows about 71,000 clones, roughly nine tenths of them singletons. The sample consisted of PBMCs. These receptors were taken from a man aged 60 to 75 with lung cancer.

V gene TRBV10-3 combines with J gene TRBJ1-5, with 7 bases matching TRBD1. The CDR3 sequence is 15 residues long. V lost 5 bases to trimming and J lost 2 bases; unmatched junction nucleotides: 6. Germline CDR1 ENHRY, CDR2 SYGVKD. The CDR3 here is CAISLTGLGNQPQHF. The CDR3 DNA is TGTGCCATCAGTTTGACAGGGTTGGGCAATCAGCCCCAGCATTTT.

The chain links TRBV3-1 (or the pseudogene TRBV3-2) to TRBJ1-1, with D unresolved. Trimming stripped 4 bases from V and 4 bases from J, with 13 bases between. The CDR3 is 14 amino acids. The germline V gene encodes CDR1 LGHDT and CDR2 YNNKEL (reference sequence). CDR3: CASSRRQGGTEAFF. CDR3 DNA: TGTGCCAGCAGCCGGCGACAAGGAGGCACTGAAGCTTTCTTT.

The chain recombines TRBV18 with TRBJ2-2, with 9 bases fitting TRBD1. V shed 5 bases and J 7 bases; nucleotides not matched to a gene: 11. CDR1 is KGHSH, CDR2 LQKENI, per germline. The CDR3 totals 16 residues. CDR3 nucleotide sequence: TGTGCCAGCTCAGCCGACAGGGGGAAGTTTTACGGGGAGCTGTTTTTT. This gives the protein CASSADRGKFYGELFF.

The J gene is TRBJ2-7, the V gene TRBV3-1 (or the pseudogene TRBV3-2), with D perhaps given as TRBD1 or TRBD2 (5 bases each). This CDR3 is 14 amino acids long. Germline values: CDR1 LGHDT, CDR2 YNNKEL (reference sequence). Trimming took 0 bases from V and 8 from J, leaving 14 bases between them. The CDR3 bases are TGTGCCAGCAGCCAAGACCCGGGGCAGGGAAAGCAGTACTTC. Protein sequence: CASSQDPGQGKQYF.

This clone was detected only once. The chain has TRBV24-1 and TRBJ2-2, with TRBD1 identical over 9 bases. CDR3 length: 16 residues. After removal of 4 bases from V and 0 bases from J, the junction contained 2 bases not matched to a gene. Per germline, CDR1 KGHDR and CDR2 SFDVKD. CDR3 sequence (DNA): TGTGCCACCAGTGACACAGGGGGCGCGAACACCGGGGAGCTGTTTTTT. Amino acid sequence: CATSDTGGANTGELFF.

The V gene is TRBV12-3 or TRBV12-4, the J gene TRBJ1-2, with a weak D call TRBD1 (5 bases). Trimming removed 3 bases at V and 6 bases at J, with 11 bases between. This CDR3 comprises 13 residues. CDR3 sequence: CASSLFRTHGYTF. Written as DNA, the CDR3 is TGTGCCAGCAGTTTGTTCAGGACACATGGCTACACCTTC.

This chain uses TRBV6-5 with TRBJ2-1; D uncertain. V was shortened by 1 base and J by 3 bases, with 7 bases between the two germline ends. The CDR3 spans 14 residues. CDR1 is MNHEY and CDR2 is SVGAGI in the germline V gene. Written as DNA, the CDR3 is TGTGCCAGCAGTTACTATGGGGACTACAATGAGCAGTTCTTC. Amino acid sequence: CASSYYGDYNEQFF.

This clone has just one count. The genes are TRBV5-4 and TRBJ2-2, with 11 bases identical to TRBD1. CDR1 is SGHNT and CDR2 is YYREEE in the germline V gene (reference sequence). V lost 5 bases to trimming and J lost 5 bases; unmatched junction nucleotides: 5. The CDR3 length is 15 residues. The CDR3 is CASRLGQGGTGELFF. Here the CDR3 DNA reads TGTGCCAGCAGGCTGGGACAGGGGGGAACCGGGGAGCTGTTTTTT.

The CDR3 loop reads CASSVTGYTEAFF. Written as DNA, the CDR3 is TGTGCCAGCAGCGTGACAGGATACACTGAAGCTTTCTTT. The V gene is TRBV2, the J gene TRBJ1-1, with D possibly being TRBD1 (6 bases). Trimming removed 6 bases from V and 3 bases from J, with 11 bases in between. The CDR3 has 13 amino acids. Germline V lookup: CDR1 SNHLY, CDR2 FYNNEI.

V usage is TRBV6-5 and J usage is TRBJ1-1; 8 bases fit TRBD1. V was pared by 8 bases and J by 1 base, with 3 bases of the junction left unmatched. The CDR3 is 13 residues long. Per germline, CDR1 MNHEY and CDR2 SVGAGI. The CDR3 DNA follows: TGTGCCAGCCGGACAGGGCCGAACACTGAAGCTTTCTTT. This encodes CASRTGPNTEAFF.

The J gene is TRBJ1-4, the V gene TRBV29-1; possible D gene TRBD1, 6 bases. Germline V CDR1 and CDR2: SQVTM, ANQGSEA. CDR3 length equals 14 residues. V dropped 7 bases and J dropped 8 bases, with 20 bases sitting between them. DNA of the CDR3: TGCAGCGGAGCTATCCGGGGGCAGGGAGAAAAACTGTTTTTT. Translation gives CSGAIRGQGEKLFF.

In this sample, this clone turned up once. The genes are TRBV4-1 and TRBJ2-6; D unresolved. CDR3 size: 14 residues. V shed 2 bases and J shed 0 bases, with 2 bases lying between them. Germline loops: CDR1 MGHRA, CDR2 YSYEKL. The CDR3 loop is CASSQTSGANVLTF. The CDR3 DNA sequence: TGCGCCAGCAGCCAAACCTCTGGGGCCAACGTCCTGACTTTC.

The chain recombines TRBV14 with TRBJ2-5, with D possibly matching TRBD2 (5 bases). This CDR3 has 14 residues. Trimming removed 0 bases at V and 5 bases at J, with 10 bases between. CDR1 SGHDN and CDR2 FVKESK come from the germline V gene. CDR3 in DNA: TGTGCCAGCAGCCAAGATGCGAGGAGGGAGACCCAGTACTTC. Translation: CASSQDARRETQYF.